One T cell receptor beta chain is described in this entry. Trimming shortened V by 2 bases and J by 0 bases, and 7 bases separated the two germline ends. CDR1 and CDR2 from the germline V gene are MNHEY and SVGEGT. The CDR3 is 15 amino acids. Here immunoSEQ multiplex PCR was the method, and the copy in TCRdb shows in-frame clones only, minus some. This repertoire shows more than 85,000 clones, approximately 85% found once; its top ten account for 9.5% to 15%. These data are taken from a study of T cell responses to AZD1222 COVID-19 vaccine. The V and J genes are TRBV6-2 or TRBV6-3 and TRBJ2-2; no clear D. This receptor was obtained from an adult in good health. Material: peripheral blood, obtained on day 0 of MenACWY control vaccination. This CDR3 reads CASSYASANTGELFF. The CDR3 DNA sequence: TGTGCCAGCAGTTACGCCAGCGCGAACACCGGGGAGCTGTTTTTT.